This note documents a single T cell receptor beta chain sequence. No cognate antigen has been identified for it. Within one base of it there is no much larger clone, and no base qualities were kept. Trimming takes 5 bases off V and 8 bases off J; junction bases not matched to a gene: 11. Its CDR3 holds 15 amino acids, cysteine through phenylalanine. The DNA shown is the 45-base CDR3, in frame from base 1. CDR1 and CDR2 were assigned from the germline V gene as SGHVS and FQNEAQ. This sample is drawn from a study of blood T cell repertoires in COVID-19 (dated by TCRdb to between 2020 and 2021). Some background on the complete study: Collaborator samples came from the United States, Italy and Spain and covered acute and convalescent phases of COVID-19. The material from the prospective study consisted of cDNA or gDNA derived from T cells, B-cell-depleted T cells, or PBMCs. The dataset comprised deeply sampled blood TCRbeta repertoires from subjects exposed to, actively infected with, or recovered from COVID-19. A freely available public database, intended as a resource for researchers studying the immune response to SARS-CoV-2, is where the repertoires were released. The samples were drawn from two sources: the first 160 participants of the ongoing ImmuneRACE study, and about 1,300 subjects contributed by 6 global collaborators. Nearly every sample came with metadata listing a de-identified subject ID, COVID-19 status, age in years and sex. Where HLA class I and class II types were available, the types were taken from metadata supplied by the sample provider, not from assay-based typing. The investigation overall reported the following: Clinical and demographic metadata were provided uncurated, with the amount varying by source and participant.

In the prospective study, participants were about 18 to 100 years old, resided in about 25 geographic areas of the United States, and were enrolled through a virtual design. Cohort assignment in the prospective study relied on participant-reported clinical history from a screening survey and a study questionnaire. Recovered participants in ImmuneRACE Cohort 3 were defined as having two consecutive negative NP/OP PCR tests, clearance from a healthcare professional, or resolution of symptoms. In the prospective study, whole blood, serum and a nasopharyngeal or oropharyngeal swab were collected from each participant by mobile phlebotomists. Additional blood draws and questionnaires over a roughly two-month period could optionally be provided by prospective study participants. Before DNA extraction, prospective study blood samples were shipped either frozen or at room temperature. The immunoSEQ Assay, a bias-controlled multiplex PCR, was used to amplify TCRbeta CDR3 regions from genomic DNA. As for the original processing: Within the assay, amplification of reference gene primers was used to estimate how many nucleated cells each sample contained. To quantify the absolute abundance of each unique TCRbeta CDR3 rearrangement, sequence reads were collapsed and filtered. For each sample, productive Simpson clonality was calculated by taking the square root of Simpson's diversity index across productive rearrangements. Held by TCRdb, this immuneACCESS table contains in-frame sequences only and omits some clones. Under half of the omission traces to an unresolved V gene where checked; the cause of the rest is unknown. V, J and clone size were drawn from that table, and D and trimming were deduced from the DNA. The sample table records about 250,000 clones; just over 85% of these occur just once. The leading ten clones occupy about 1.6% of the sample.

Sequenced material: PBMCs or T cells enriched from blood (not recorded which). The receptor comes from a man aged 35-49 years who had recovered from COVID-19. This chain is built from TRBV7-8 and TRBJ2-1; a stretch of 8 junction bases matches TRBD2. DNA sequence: TGTGCCAGCAGCCTTAGCGGGACATGGGGCGATGAGCAGTTCTTC. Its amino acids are CASSLSGTWGDEQFF.